The T cell receptor beta chain described here comes from a study of beta chain features in type 1 diabetes. As for this clone: Its antigen is not identified.

TCRB transcripts that were expressed got sequenced, as all of the isolated RNA had been reverse transcribed. Produced via immunoSEQ multiplex PCR; TCRdb's table is partial and in-frame only. The repertoire holds more than 140,000 clones, about 9.1% seen once, with about 0.6% in the top ten. Overall study results and limits: For type 1 diabetes patients, VDJ junctions showed fewer insertions and more deletions.

The CDR3 runs to 15 residues. J lost 5 bases, V lost 6 bases, and 9 bases had no gene match. Germline CDR1 reads SNHLY; CDR2 reads FYNNEI. Sequenced input: central memory CD4+ T cells from blood. The TCR originated in a woman aged 40 to 49 in good health. The chain carries TRBV2 and TRBJ2-3; 9 nucleotides line up with TRBD1. CDR3 amino acids: CASSQQGAGGDTQYF. The CDR3 region has the DNA TGTGCCAGCAGCCAACAGGGGGCCGGGGGAGATACGCAGTATTTT.